This is a list of T cell receptor beta chains from one sample in a study of T cell changes during pregnancy in multiple sclerosis. Sequencing was performed with immunoSEQ multiplex PCR; in TCRdb, only in-frame clones are kept and a portion is missing. The sample includes over 65,000 clones, roughly 90% seen only once; the top ten take 2.5% to 3%. Material: peripheral blood, obtained in the first trimester of pregnancy. The origin of the receptors is a female donor with multiple sclerosis, enrolled in a pregnancy study. CDR3s include the opening cysteine and the closing phenylalanine or tryptophan. The D gene is left open where the match is weak. Size tells how often a clone was seen (once, few, many) or the class of an expanded clone, and some rows leave it out.

CDR3 DNA: TGCGCCAGCAGAACTAGCGGCTACACAGATACGCAGTATTTT; CDR3 protein: CASRTSGYTDTQYF; clone size: -; D gene: TRBD2; J gene: TRBJ2-3; V gene: TRBV5-1; CDR3 length: 14
CDR3 DNA: TGTGCCAGCGAAGGACTAGCGGATGGGGGGGATACGCAGTATTTT; CDR3 protein: CASEGLADGGDTQYF; clone size: few; D gene: TRBD2; J gene: TRBJ2-3; V gene: TRBV6-1; CDR3 length: 15
CDR3 DNA: TGTGCCAGCAGCCCGTCTGACGGGGACAGGGGCTTACAATCTAGTGAGCAGTTCTTC; CDR3 protein: CASSPSDGDRGLQSSEQFF; clone size: -; D gene: TRBD1; J gene: TRBJ2-1; V gene: TRBV5-8; CDR3 length: 19
CDR3 DNA: TGTGCCAGCAGCTTCCGGGACAGGGGAATCTCTGGAAACACCATATATTTT; CDR3 protein: CASSFRDRGISGNTIYF; clone size: -; D gene: TRBD1; J gene: TRBJ1-3; V gene: TRBV7-8; CDR3 length: 17
CDR3 DNA: TGCGCCAGCAGGCCACCGGGACAGGGGTACGAGCAGTACTTC; CDR3 protein: CASRPPGQGYEQYF; clone size: -; D gene: TRBD1; J gene: TRBJ2-7; V gene: TRBV5-1; CDR3 length: 14
CDR3 DNA: TGTGCCAGCAGCCGTTGGGAGCTCCAAGAGACCCAGTACTTC; CDR3 protein: CASSRWELQETQYF; clone size: -; D gene: -; J gene: TRBJ2-5; V gene: TRBV5-5; CDR3 length: 14
CDR3 DNA: TGTGCCAGCACCAAGTCCCTCCCCGGCGGAGAGACCCAGTACTTC; CDR3 protein: CASTKSLPGGETQYF; clone size: -; D gene: -; J gene: TRBJ2-5; V gene: TRBV6-5; CDR3 length: 15
CDR3 DNA: TGTGCCAGCTGCCCTCGGGGTGTCCAGAATTCACCCCTCCACTTT; CDR3 protein: CASCPRGVQNSPLHF; clone size: few; D gene: -; J gene: TRBJ1-6; V gene: TRBV27; CDR3 length: 15
CDR3 DNA: TGTGCCAGTAGTATTTCGGCGGACAGGGAGTTTAATGAAAAACTGTTTTTT; CDR3 protein: CASSISADREFNEKLFF; clone size: -; D gene: TRBD1; J gene: TRBJ1-4; V gene: TRBV19; CDR3 length: 17
CDR3 DNA: TGTGCCAGAAGCTCTGACAGGGGGGAGCAGTTCTTC; CDR3 protein: CARSSDRGEQFF; clone size: -; D gene: TRBD1; J gene: TRBJ2-1; V gene: TRBV5-3; CDR3 length: 12
CDR3 DNA: TGTGCCAGCAGTGACCTCCCCGGCAATGAGCAGTTCTTC; CDR3 protein: CASSDLPGNEQFF; clone size: -; D gene: -; J gene: TRBJ2-1; V gene: TRBV25-1; CDR3 length: 13
CDR3 DNA: TGTGCCAGCAGTGAGAGGACAGGGGGGTGGATCAATCAGCCCCAGCATTTT; CDR3 protein: CASSERTGGWINQPQHF; clone size: -; D gene: TRBD1; J gene: TRBJ1-5; V gene: TRBV6-1; CDR3 length: 17
CDR3 DNA: TGTGCCAGCTCACTGTCGGGGGAAGCCGGAGATTACAATGAGCAGTTCTTC; CDR3 protein: CASSLSGEAGDYNEQFF; clone size: -; D gene: -; J gene: TRBJ2-1; V gene: TRBV18; CDR3 length: 17
CDR3 DNA: TGTGCCAGCAGTGATCACTACAGGGGCCATTCCTACGAGCAGTACTTC; CDR3 protein: CASSDHYRGHSYEQYF; clone size: -; D gene: TRBD1; J gene: TRBJ2-7; V gene: TRBV6-1; CDR3 length: 16
CDR3 DNA: TGCAGCGTCAACCTGCCGGGGAATAATGAAAAACTGTTTTTT; CDR3 protein: CSVNLPGNNEKLFF; clone size: -; D gene: -; J gene: TRBJ1-4; V gene: TRBV29-1; CDR3 length: 14
CDR3 DNA: TGTGCCAGCAGCTTAATGGCGGGGGGCGGCTACGGGGAGCTGTTTTTT; CDR3 protein: CASSLMAGGGYGELFF; clone size: -; D gene: TRBD2; J gene: TRBJ2-2; V gene: TRBV11-2; CDR3 length: 16
CDR3 DNA: TGTGCCAGCAGTTCGCAGGACAGGGCCCAGCATTTT; CDR3 protein: CASSSQDRAQHF; clone size: few; D gene: TRBD1; J gene: TRBJ1-5; V gene: TRBV6-6; CDR3 length: 12
CDR3 DNA: TGTGCCAGCAGCGTAGCGGGGACTAGCGGTAACACCGGGGAGCTGTTTTTT; CDR3 protein: CASSVAGTSGNTGELFF; clone size: -; D gene: TRBD2; J gene: TRBJ2-2; V gene: TRBV9; CDR3 length: 17
CDR3 DNA: TGCAGCGTAACCTACCCTTCTCGGGGGGGGTACGAGCAGTACTTC; CDR3 protein: CSVTYPSRGGYEQYF; clone size: -; D gene: TRBD2; J gene: TRBJ2-7; V gene: TRBV29-1; CDR3 length: 15
CDR3 DNA: TGTGCCAGCAGTACTACCTCGGGACTTGCAACTAATGAAAAACTGTTTTTT; CDR3 protein: CASSTTSGLATNEKLFF; clone size: -; D gene: -; J gene: TRBJ1-4; V gene: TRBV28; CDR3 length: 17
CDR3 DNA: TGTGCCAGCAGCTTCCGGGAACCCGGGCCCTACAATGAGCAGTTCTTC; CDR3 protein: CASSFREPGPYNEQFF; clone size: -; D gene: -; J gene: TRBJ2-1; V gene: TRBV7-8; CDR3 length: 16
CDR3 DNA: TGTGCCAGCAGCTTTACAGGGGTCGATGGAAACACCATATATTTT; CDR3 protein: CASSFTGVDGNTIYF; clone size: -; D gene: TRBD1; J gene: TRBJ1-3; V gene: TRBV7-2; CDR3 length: 15
CDR3 DNA: TGTGCCAGCAGTGGGGCAGGGACTGGAAACACCATATATTTT; CDR3 protein: CASSGAGTGNTIYF; clone size: -; D gene: -; J gene: TRBJ1-3; V gene: TRBV6-1; CDR3 length: 14
CDR3 DNA: TGTGCCAGCAGCTCGTGGGACAGGTCCACAGATACGCAGTATTTT; CDR3 protein: CASSSWDRSTDTQYF; clone size: -; D gene: TRBD1; J gene: TRBJ2-3; V gene: TRBV7-2; CDR3 length: 15
CDR3 DNA: TGTGCCAGCAGCTTAGGCAGGGGCCTATCCTACACTGAAGCTTTCTTT; CDR3 protein: CASSLGRGLSYTEAFF; clone size: -; D gene: -; J gene: TRBJ1-1; V gene: TRBV7-8; CDR3 length: 16
CDR3 DNA: TGTGCCAGCAGCTCCGCATTAGATTTCGGTGGCTACACCTTC; CDR3 protein: CASSSALDFGGYTF; clone size: once; D gene: -; J gene: TRBJ1-2; V gene: TRBV11-1; CDR3 length: 14
CDR3 DNA: TGCGCCAGCAGCTTGGTGGTAGCGGGAGCCCTGGGGAATGAGCAGTTCTTC; CDR3 protein: CASSLVVAGALGNEQFF; clone size: -; D gene: TRBD2; J gene: TRBJ2-1; V gene: TRBV5-1; CDR3 length: 17